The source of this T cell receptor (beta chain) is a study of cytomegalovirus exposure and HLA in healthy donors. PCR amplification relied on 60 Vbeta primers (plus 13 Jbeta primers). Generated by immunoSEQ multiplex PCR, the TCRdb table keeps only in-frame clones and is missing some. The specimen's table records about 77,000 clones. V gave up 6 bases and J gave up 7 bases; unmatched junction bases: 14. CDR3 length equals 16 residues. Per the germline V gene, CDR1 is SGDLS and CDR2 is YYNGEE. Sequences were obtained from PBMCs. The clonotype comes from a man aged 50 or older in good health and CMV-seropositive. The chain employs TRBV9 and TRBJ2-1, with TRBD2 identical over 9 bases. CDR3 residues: CASTLSAGGPENEQFF. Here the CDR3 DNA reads TGTGCCAGCACCTTGTCGGCGGGAGGGCCGGAGAATGAGCAGTTCTTC.